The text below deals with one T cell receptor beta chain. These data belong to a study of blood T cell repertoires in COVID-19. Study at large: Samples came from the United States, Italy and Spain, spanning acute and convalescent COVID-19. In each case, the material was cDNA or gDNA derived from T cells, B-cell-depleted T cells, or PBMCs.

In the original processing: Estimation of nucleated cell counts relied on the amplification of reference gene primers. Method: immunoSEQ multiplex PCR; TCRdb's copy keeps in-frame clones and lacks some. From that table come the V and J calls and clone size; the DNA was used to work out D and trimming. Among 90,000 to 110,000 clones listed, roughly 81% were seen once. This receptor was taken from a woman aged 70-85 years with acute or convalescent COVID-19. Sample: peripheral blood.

The CDR3 loop is CASGLQGARTEAFF. As DNA, the CDR3 is TGTGCCAGCGGATTACAGGGGGCTCGCACTGAAGCTTTCTTT. This rearrangement joins TRBV28 to TRBJ1-1, with 9 bases fitting TRBD1. The CDR3 loop spans 14 amino acids. After removal of 8 bases from V and 4 bases from J, the junction contained 8 bases not matched to a gene. From germline, CDR1 is MDHEN and CDR2 SYDVKM.